The 21 T cell receptor beta chains presented below share a single source sample, sequenced in a study of T-cell reconstitution after alpha-beta-depleted transplantation in children. The TCRbeta library incorporated unique molecular identifiers. TCRdb reprocessed the PCR reads with MiXCR, giving one entry per CDR3 protein. In the table there are some 640,000 distinct CDR3 sequences, around a sixth of which are singletons. The specimen comprised PBMCs from the stem cell graft donor, sampled from the stem cell graft. These receptors all stem from a human donor who donated a stem cell graft to a child with acute myeloid leukemia.

This clonotype was found many times. The rearrangement links TRBV27 to TRBJ2-7, with 8 nucleotides matching TRBD2. The CDR3 is made up of 14 amino acids. Trimming cost V 6 bases and J 3 bases; bases outside gene matches: 7. The germline V gene encodes CDR1 MNHEY and CDR2 SMNVEV (reference sequence). The CDR3 DNA reads TGTGCCAGCAGCCACAGCGGGGGCCTCTACGAGCAGTACTTC. Translating gives CASSHSGGLYEQYF.

This clonotype was seen only a few times. The chain has TRBV7-8 and TRBJ2-3, with 9 bases matching TRBD2. V lost 5 bases and J lost 4; bases outside the gene matches: 10. This CDR3 has 16 amino acids. The germline gives CDR1 SGHVS, CDR2 FQNEAQ. CDR3 DNA: TGTGCCAGCAGCCCCCGTGGGGCTAGCGGGGCAGATACGCAGTATTTT. Its protein product is CASSPRGASGADTQYF.

This sequence joins TRBV6-5 and TRBJ2-7; tentative D call: TRBD1 (7 bases). The V end lost 0 bases, the J end lost 3 bases, and 9 bases lay between the germline ends. The CDR3 loop spans 14 amino acids. The germline V gene encodes CDR1 MNHEY and CDR2 SVGAGI. The CDR3 loop is CASSYSQGGYEQYF. CDR3 sequence (DNA): TGTGCCAGCAGTTACTCCCAGGGGGGCTACGAGCAGTACTTC.

This clonotype occurred a few times. V gene TRBV7-6 combines with J gene TRBJ2-5; possible D gene TRBD1, 6 bases. This CDR3 comprises 15 residues. Trimming cost V 4 bases and J 5 bases, with 17 bases left between them. CDR1 and CDR2 from the germline V gene are SGHVS and FNYEAQ. CDR3 amino acids: CASSSNDRTRETQYF. CDR3 sequence (DNA): TGTGCCAGCAGCTCAAATGACAGGACGAGGGAGACCCAGTACTTC.

The sample holds many counts of this clonotype. The rearrangement uses TRBV20-1 and TRBJ1-6; no clear D gene. The germline V gene encodes CDR1 DFQATT and CDR2 SNEGSKA (reference sequence). The CDR3 covers 16 residues. V dropped 0 bases and J dropped 3 bases, with 12 bases sitting between them. This CDR3 reads CSARDLETDYNSPLHF. The DNA for the CDR3 is TGCAGTGCTAGAGATCTTGAGACGGACTATAATTCACCCCTCCACTTT.

In this sample, this clonotype turned up many times. This rearrangement joins TRBV5-6 to TRBJ2-1; D is possibly TRBD1 (6 bases). CDR1 is SGHDT and CDR2 is YYEEEE in the germline V gene. Trimming left V 1 base short and J 14 bases short, with 10 bases between. This CDR3 has 11 residues. CDR3: CASSLKQGEFF. As DNA, the CDR3 is TGTGCCAGCAGCTTGAAACAGGGTGAGTTCTTC.

This clonotype was observed a handful of times. The genes are TRBV7-8 and TRBJ1-6; D is possibly TRBD1 (5 bases). Germline lookup yields CDR1 SGHVS and CDR2 FQNEAQ. The germline V and J ends were trimmed by 3 bases and 6 bases, with 6 bases remaining between them. The CDR3 totals 13 residues. The CDR3 sequence is CASSFGGNSPLHF. The CDR3 DNA reads TGTGCCAGCAGCTTCGGGGGTAATTCACCCCTCCACTTT. Drawing the rest from reference TRBV7-8 and TRBJ1-6, the complete variable domain is GAGVSQSPRYKVAKRGQDVALRCDPISGHVSLFWYQQALGQGPEFLTYFQNEAQLDKSGLPSDRFFAERPEGSVSTLKIQRTQQEDSAVYLCASSFGGNSPLHFGNGTRLTVT.

The chain employs TRBV2 and TRBJ2-4; D perhaps matches TRBD1 (6 bases). Germline CDR1 and CDR2: SNHLY and FYNNEI. This CDR3 contains 12 residues. Between the trimmed V and J ends, which lost 7 bases and 5 bases, there was a span of 9 bases. CDR3 coding DNA: TGTGCCAGCACGGCAGGGGAAAACATTCAGTACTTC. This translates into CASTAGENIQYF.

This clonotype was found many times. V usage is TRBV5-5 and J usage is TRBJ1-1, with 12 bases fitting TRBD1. The CDR3 has 17 residues. CDR1 is SGHKS, CDR2 YYEKEE, per germline (reference sequence). Losses at the gene ends were 4 bases for V and 0 bases for J; bases not matched to a gene: 7. The CDR3 here is CASSPWDRGRLNTEAFF. Written as DNA, the CDR3 is TGTGCCAGCAGCCCGTGGGACAGGGGGCGCCTGAACACTGAAGCTTTCTTT.

This clonotype was detected a few times. J is TRBJ2-7 and V is TRBV11-2; the match to TRBD1 covers 7 bases. From germline, CDR1 is SGHAT and CDR2 FQNNGV. Unmatched junction bases numbered 11, after V lost 9 bases and J lost 6 bases. The CDR3 has 13 residues. The CDR3 nucleotides read TGTGCCAGTTCGACGTTTAGGGGGCTCGAGCAGTACTTC. This gives the protein CASSTFRGLEQYF.

This clonotype was observed a few times. This chain uses TRBV5-1 with TRBJ2-7; 9 positions agree with TRBD1. This CDR3 is 13 amino acids long. Unmatched junction bases numbered 2, after V lost 1 base and J lost 6 bases. CDR1 is SGHRS and CDR2 is YFSETQ in the germline V gene. DNA of the CDR3: TGCGCCAGCAGCTTGACAGGGGGCGTCGAGCAGTACTTC. Translated, it gives CASSLTGGVEQYF.

This clonotype has only one observation. The rearrangement links TRBV13 to TRBJ2-7; D is uncertain. The CDR3 spans 12 residues. The germline gives CDR1 PRHDT, CDR2 FYEKMQ (reference sequence). Trimming took off 3 bases at V and 3 bases at J, with 6 bases between the two ends. The CDR3 region is CASSFKSYEQYF. CDR3 bases: TGTGCCAGCAGCTTCAAGAGCTACGAGCAGTACTTC.

This clonotype was recorded a few times. This chain links TRBV5-1 with TRBJ1-5; D gene uncertain. CDR3 length: 14 residues. The germline V and J ends were trimmed by 5 bases and 0 bases, with 9 bases remaining between them. CDR1 SGHRS and CDR2 YFSETQ come from the germline V gene. CDR3 residues: CASSIDGSNQPQHF. In DNA form, the CDR3 reads TGCGCCAGCAGTATTGACGGTAGCAATCAGCCCCAGCATTTT.

The genes are TRBV7-8 and TRBJ2-2; D call uncertain. There are 17 residues in the CDR3. Germline CDR1 and CDR2: SGHVS and FQNEAQ. V was shortened by 2 bases and J by 0 bases, with 13 bases between the two germline ends. The CDR3 loop is CASSLPATPSNTGELFF. The DNA for the CDR3 is TGTGCCAGCAGCTTACCGGCGACCCCGTCGAACACCGGGGAGCTGTTTTTT.

A note on this clonotype: The junction does not match germline at one end; this may be a read error. The chain is built from TRBV12-3 or TRBV12-4 and TRBJ2-1, with D hard to call. CDR3 length: 12 residues. In DNA, the CDR3 is TGTGCCAGCAGCGATCCCTACGATGAGCAGTTCTTC. Translating gives CASSDPYDEQFF.

This sequence joins TRBV12-3 or TRBV12-4 and TRBJ2-7; D unresolved. The V end lost 5 bases, the J end lost 0 bases, and 14 bases lay between the germline ends. The CDR3 contains 15 residues. The CDR3 DNA is TGTGCCAGCAGTCGGGCCAGAAAAAGCTCCTACGAGCAGTACTTC. Amino acid sequence: CASSRARKSSYEQYF.

In its sample, this clonotype was seen many times. The chain couples TRBV7-2 to TRBJ1-5, with 7 positions matching TRBD1. Germline V gene sequence: CDR1 SGHTA, CDR2 FQGNSA. V lost 5 bases and J lost 6; bases outside the gene matches: 7. The CDR3 sequence is 14 residues long. CDR3 sequence: CASSGRQGSQPQHF. The CDR3 DNA reads TGTGCCAGCAGCGGGAGACAGGGTAGTCAGCCCCAGCATTTT.

This sequence joins TRBV4-3 and TRBJ1-4; weak D call: TRBD1 (5 bases). The CDR3 contains 14 residues. The germline gives CDR1 LGHNA, CDR2 YSLEER. Trimming stripped 4 bases from V and 8 bases from J, with 14 bases between. This CDR3 reads CASSRGDGREKLFF. CDR3 nucleotide sequence: TGCGCCAGCAGCCGGGGGGACGGCAGAGAAAAACTGTTTTTT.

The chain uses TRBV18 and TRBJ2-7; D may be TRBD1 (5 bases). The CDR3 is 16 amino acids. V lost 4 bases to trimming and J lost 0 bases, with 16 bases between them. CDR1 is KGHSH and CDR2 is LQKENI in the germline V gene. CDR3 in DNA: TGTGCCAGCTCACTGGTGGAGAACCAGGGCTCCTACGAGCAGTACTTC. It specifies CASSLVENQGSYEQYF.

This clonotype was recorded a few times. V is TRBV2 and J is TRBJ2-1; TRBD2 matches at 9 bases. The V gene end was trimmed by 8 bases and the J gene end by 15 bases; junction bases not matched to a gene: 11. The length of the CDR3 is 12 residues. Germline CDR1 SNHLY, CDR2 FYNNEI. The CDR3 region has the DNA TGTGCCAGCTTTGCTAGCGGGGATCAGTGGTTCTTC. This codes for CASFASGDQWFF. The complete variable domain, with remaining parts taken from reference TRBV2 and TRBJ2-1, reads EPEVTQTPSHQVTQMGQEVILRCVPISNHLYFYWYRQILGQKVEFLVSFYNNEISEKSEIFDDQFSVERPDGSNFTLKIRSTKLEDSAMYFCASFASGDQWFFGPGTRLTVL.

This clonotype has ten or more counts. The chain couples TRBV7-2 to TRBJ2-1; TRBD2 matches at 10 bases. Germline CDR1 SGHTA, CDR2 FQGNSA. The trim removed 2 bases at V and 6 bases at J, leaving 7 bases unmatched. The CDR3 covers 16 residues. The CDR3: CASSLMASGGGNEQFF. CDR3 DNA: TGTGCCAGCAGCTTAATGGCGAGCGGGGGGGGCAATGAGCAGTTCTTC.